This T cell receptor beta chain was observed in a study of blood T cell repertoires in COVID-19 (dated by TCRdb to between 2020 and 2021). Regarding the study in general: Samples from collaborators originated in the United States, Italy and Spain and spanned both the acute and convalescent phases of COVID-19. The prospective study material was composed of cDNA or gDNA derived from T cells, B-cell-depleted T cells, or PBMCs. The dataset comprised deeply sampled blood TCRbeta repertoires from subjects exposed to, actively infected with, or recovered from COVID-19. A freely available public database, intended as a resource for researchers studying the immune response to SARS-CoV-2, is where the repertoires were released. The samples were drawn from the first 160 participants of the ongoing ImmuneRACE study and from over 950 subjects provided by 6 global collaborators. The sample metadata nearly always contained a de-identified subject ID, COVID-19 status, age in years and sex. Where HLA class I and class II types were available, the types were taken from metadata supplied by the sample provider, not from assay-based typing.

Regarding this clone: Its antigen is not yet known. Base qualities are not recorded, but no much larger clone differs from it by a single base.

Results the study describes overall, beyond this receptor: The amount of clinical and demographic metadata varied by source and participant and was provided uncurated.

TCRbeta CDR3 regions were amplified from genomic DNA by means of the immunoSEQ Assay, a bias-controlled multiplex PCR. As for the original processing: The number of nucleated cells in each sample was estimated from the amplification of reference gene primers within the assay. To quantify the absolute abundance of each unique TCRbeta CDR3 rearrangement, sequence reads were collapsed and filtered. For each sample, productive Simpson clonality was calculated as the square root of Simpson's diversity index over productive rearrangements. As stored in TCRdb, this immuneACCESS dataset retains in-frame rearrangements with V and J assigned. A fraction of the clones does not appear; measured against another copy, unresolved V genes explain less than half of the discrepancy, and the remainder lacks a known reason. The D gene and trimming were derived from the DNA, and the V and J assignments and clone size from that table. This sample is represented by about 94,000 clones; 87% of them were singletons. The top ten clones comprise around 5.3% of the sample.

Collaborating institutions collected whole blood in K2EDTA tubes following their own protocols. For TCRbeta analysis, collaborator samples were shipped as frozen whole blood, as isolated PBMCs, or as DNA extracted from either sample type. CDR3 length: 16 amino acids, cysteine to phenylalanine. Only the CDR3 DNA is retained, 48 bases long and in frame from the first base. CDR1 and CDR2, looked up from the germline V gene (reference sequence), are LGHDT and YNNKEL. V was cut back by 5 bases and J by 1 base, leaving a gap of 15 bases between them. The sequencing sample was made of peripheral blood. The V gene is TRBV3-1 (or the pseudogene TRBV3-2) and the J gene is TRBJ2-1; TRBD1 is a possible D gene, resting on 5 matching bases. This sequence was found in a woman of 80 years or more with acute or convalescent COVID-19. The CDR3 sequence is CASSSTSGRSYNEQFF. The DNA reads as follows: TGTGCCAGCAGCTCTACATCAGGGCGGTCCTACAATGAGCAGTTCTTC.